This TCR beta chain was sequenced during a study of neurological immune-mediated disorders. Findings and caveats of the study: When the repertoires were grouped phylogenetically, those of 18 of the 34 multiple sclerosis patients came together in a single cluster of related CDR3 sequences, which points to a possible repertoire-level signature. None of the CDR3 amino acid sequences of expanded clones were shared across subjects, and this suggested private repertoires in all groups.

This clonotype was seen repeatedly, ten times or more. As yet, its antigen is unknown. The CDR3 extends over 14 amino acids. With 4 bases clipped from V and 7 bases from J, the junction kept 8 bases outside the gene matches. Germline V gene lookup returns CDR1 DFQATT and CDR2 SNEGSKA (reference sequence). TCRdb analysed the 5' RACE reads with MiXCR anew, one entry per CDR3 protein. The repertoire consists of 130,000 or so distinct CDR3 sequences, with around 3% occurring once and the leading ten covering 1% to 1.5%. The chain is built from TRBV20-1 and TRBJ2-1; the match to TRBD1 covers 9 bases. The TCR sequence derives from a woman younger than 45 with multiple sclerosis. Sequencing was performed on PBMCs. This chain's CDR3 is CSAIWHRGLNEQFF. Here the CDR3 DNA reads TGCAGTGCTATCTGGCACAGGGGGCTAAATGAGCAGTTCTTC.